This T cell receptor (beta chain) was observed in a study of regulatory T cells in long-lasting Graves disease. Regarding the study as a whole: New patients shared about 880 public clonotypes, fewer than the roughly 2,700 shared by persistent patients.

The time point is: newly diagnosed GD, antithyroid drugs for less than 3 months. Following extraction of RNA from PBMCs, that RNA was used to make the TCR library. Building of the TCR beta libraries involved iRepertoire HTBI primers and Arm-PCR of CDR3 regions. From the multiplex PCR reads, TCRdb called clonotypes with MiXCR, one entry per CDR3 protein. The data show about 310,000 distinct CDR3 sequences, with 18% seen just once and approximately 35% held by the top ten. This clonotype was recorded at least ten times. Its antigen is still unknown. V lost 6 bases, J lost 2 bases, and 3 bases stayed unmatched. CDR3 length: 14 residues.

The TCR comes from a female donor with Graves disease. This chain links TRBV12-3 or TRBV12-4 with TRBJ2-2; 7 nucleotides agree with TRBD1. The sequencing used peripheral blood mononuclear cells (PBMCs), collected at new diagnosis, from a patient treated with antithyroid drugs. CDR3 loop: CASSWTGNTGELFF. As DNA, the CDR3 is TGTGCCAGCAGCTGGACAGGAAACACCGGGGAGCTGTTTTTT.